A single sample gave rise to the 28 T cell receptor beta chains below, sequenced in a study of blood T cell repertoires in COVID-19. Clones were sequenced by immunoSEQ multiplex PCR, and TCRdb holds only the in-frame ones, with some missing. Of about 200,000 clones in the sample, about 86% were seen once. Sequences were obtained from PBMCs or T cells enriched from blood (not recorded which). The receptors originated from a woman aged 40 to 50 with acute COVID-19.

The V call is TRBV10-1, the J call TRBJ1-2; 7 bases are a match to TRBD1. Per germline, CDR1 WNHNN and CDR2 SYGVQD (reference sequence). CDR3 length: 12 amino acids. Germline trimming cut 6 bases from V and 6 bases from J; bases unmatched to any gene: 4. This chain's CDR3 is CASRTGFHGYTF. CDR3 coding DNA: TGCGCCAGCAGGACAGGGTTTCATGGCTACACCTTC.

This rearrangement joins TRBV9 to TRBJ1-2, with 10 bases lining up with TRBD1. The CDR3 is made up of 15 amino acids. In germline, CDR1 is SGDLS, CDR2 YYNGEE. Trimming at V came to 0 bases and at J to 7 bases, leaving 6 bases not matched to a gene. CDR3 protein: CASSVEETGGFGYTF. CDR3 bases: TGTGCCAGCAGCGTAGAAGAGACAGGGGGCTTTGGCTACACCTTC.

J is TRBJ2-1 and V is TRBV28; 9 bases are a match to TRBD1. CDR1 is MDHEN and CDR2 is SYDVKM in the germline V gene. The CDR3 extends over 15 amino acids. Unmatched junction bases numbered 10, after V lost 6 bases and J lost 7 bases. CDR3 sequence (DNA): TGTGCCAGCAGACCCGGGGGGACAGGGAGTAATGAGCAGTTCTTC. Protein product: CASRPGGTGSNEQFF.

The rearrangement joins TRBV9 to TRBJ2-7, with 11 bases lining up with TRBD2. The V gene end was trimmed by 0 bases and the J gene end by 5 bases; junction bases not matched to a gene: 4. CDR3 length equals 15 residues. Germline values: CDR1 SGDLS, CDR2 YYNGEE. The CDR3 is CASSVEGTSGNEQYF. CDR3 bases: TGTGCCAGCAGCGTAGAAGGGACTAGCGGCAACGAGCAGTACTTC.

The V and J genes are TRBV28 and TRBJ2-7; 10 positions match TRBD1. The V segment lost 6 bases and the J segment 7 bases; nucleotides outside the gene matches: 6. Germline loops: CDR1 MDHEN, CDR2 SYDVKM. The CDR3 runs 13 residues. The CDR3 here is CASSFDRGLEQYF. The CDR3 DNA reads as TGTGCCAGCAGCTTCGACAGGGGGCTTGAGCAGTACTTC.

V is TRBV7-9 and J is TRBJ2-7, with TRBD1 as a possible D gene (6 bases). The germline gives CDR1 SEHNR, CDR2 FQNEAQ (reference sequence). Trimming removed 5 bases at V and 3 bases at J, with 11 bases between. The CDR3 loop spans 13 amino acids. CDR3 residues: CASSQGTFYEQYF. The CDR3 DNA reads TGTGCCAGCAGCCAAGGGACATTCTACGAGCAGTACTTC.

The chain has TRBV28 and TRBJ2-7; 8 bases agree with TRBD2. This CDR3 spans 15 amino acids. The J segment lost 7 bases and the V segment lost 5 bases, leaving 13 bases of the junction unmatched. Looked up from germline, CDR1 is MDHEN and CDR2 is SYDVKM. CDR3 loop: CASSPTRAGGGEQYF. CDR3 bases: TGTGCCAGCAGTCCGACCCGGGCGGGAGGCGGTGAGCAGTACTTC.

This chain joins TRBV7-3 and TRBJ2-1; D is perhaps TRBD2 (6 bases). CDR3 length: 15 amino acids. The V end was cut by 6 bases, the J end by 0 bases, with 12 bases between. In germline, CDR1 is SGHTA, CDR2 FQGTGA. The DNA of the CDR3 is TGTGCCAGCAGTCCAACACTAGCCTCCTACAATGAGCAGTTCTTC. Protein: CASSPTLASYNEQFF. Together with reference TRBV7-3 and TRBJ2-1, the CDR3 gives the full variable domain: GAGVSQTPSNKVTEKGKYVELRCDPISGHTALYWYRQSLGQGPEFLIYFQGTGAADDSGLPNDRFFAVRPEGSVSTLKIQRTERGDSAVYLCASSPTLASYNEQFFGPGTRLTVL.

The chain is built from TRBV28 and TRBJ1-3, with 7 bases fitting TRBD1. CDR3 length: 15 residues. From germline, CDR1 is MDHEN and CDR2 SYDVKM. J gave up 0 bases and V 8 bases, and 7 bases lay outside the gene matches. DNA for the CDR3: TGTGCCAGCGGTCCCGGGACAGTCTCTGGAAACACCATATATTTT. Protein product: CASGPGTVSGNTIYF. Based on the CDR3 plus reference TRBV28 and TRBJ1-3, the full variable domain is DVKVTQSSRYLVKRTGEKVFLECVQDMDHENMFWYRQDPGLGLRLIYFSYDVKMKEKGDIPEGYSVSREKKERFSLILESASTNQTSMYLCASGPGTVSGNTIYFGEGSWLTVV.

V gene TRBV20-1 combines with J gene TRBJ1-3, with no clear D. V was trimmed by 6 bases and J by 8 bases, leaving 11 bases between them. The germline V gene has CDR1 DFQATT and CDR2 SNEGSKA (reference sequence). The CDR3 sequence is 11 residues long. CDR3 bases: TGCAGTGCCCTTGCGCCCGACACCATATATTTT. Protein: CSALAPDTIYF.

This chain uses TRBV2 with TRBJ1-2; 9 bases are a match to TRBD1. J was trimmed by 3 bases and V by 8 bases; bases with no gene match: 19. This CDR3 comprises 18 residues. Germline V gives CDR1 SNHLY, CDR2 FYNNEI. Here the CDR3 reads CASLKERGQGSRYYGYTF. For the CDR3, the DNA is TGTGCCAGCTTAAAAGAGAGGGGACAGGGCAGTCGGTACTATGGCTACACCTTC.

The chain joins TRBV28 to TRBJ2-5; D perhaps matches TRBD2 (6 bases). This CDR3 has 14 residues. The germline CDR1 and CDR2 sequences are MDHEN and SYDVKM. Trimming took off 1 base at V and 5 bases at J, with 11 bases between the two ends. The CDR3 region is CASSLSGGSETQYF. Written as DNA, the CDR3 is TGTGCCAGCAGTTTATCCGGGGGTTCGGAGACCCAGTACTTC.

Written as DNA, the CDR3 is TGCGCCAGCCTTGACACCGGGGAGCTGTTTTTT. The encoded protein is CASLDTGELFF. The V call is TRBV10-2, the J call TRBJ2-2; no clear D gene. V was pared by 8 bases and J by 3 bases, with 4 bases between. The CDR3 totals 11 residues. Germline V lookup: CDR1 WSHSY, CDR2 SAAADI.

The chain's CDR3 is CASSSTEINEQFF. The CDR3 nucleotides are TGCGCCAGCAGCTCCACTGAAATAAATGAGCAGTTCTTC. The chain uses TRBV5-1 and TRBJ2-1; D unclear. From germline, CDR1 is SGHRS and CDR2 YFSETQ. The V and J ends lost 3 bases and 7 bases respectively, with 11 bases between them. This CDR3 region has 13 residues.

This chain uses TRBV10-3 with TRBJ1-1; TRBD1 is a possible D gene (6 bases). The CDR3 loop spans 14 amino acids. The V gene's germline CDR1 is ENHRY and CDR2 SYGVKD. Deletions cut 4 bases from V and 3 bases from J, with 12 bases between. The CDR3 reads CAISAKGGDTEAFF. The CDR3 nucleotides read TGTGCCATCAGTGCGAAAGGGGGGGACACTGAAGCTTTCTTT.

The gene calls are TRBV28 and TRBJ1-5; a weak D match, TRBD1 (6 bases). Germline values: CDR1 MDHEN, CDR2 SYDVKM. The CDR3 extends over 13 amino acids. The V gene lost 11 bases and the J gene lost 5 bases, with 16 bases spanning the gap. The CDR3 DNA reads as TGTGCCGGGTCCGCGGGGGCCCATCAGCCCCAGCATTTT. It is translated as CAGSAGAHQPQHF.

This chain connects TRBV5-1 to TRBJ1-2; 7 nucleotides align to TRBD1. CDR3 length: 15 residues. Trimming cost V 2 bases and J 4 bases; bases outside gene matches: 8. Germline values: CDR1 SGHRS, CDR2 YFSETQ. CDR3 sequence (DNA): TGCGCCAGCAGCTTCGACAGGGTAGAAGGCTATGGCTACACCTTC. Protein: CASSFDRVEGYGYTF.

The chain carries TRBV24-1 and TRBJ1-6, with D perhaps matching TRBD1 (6 bases). Trimming shortened V by 2 bases and J by 7 bases, and 11 bases separated the two germline ends. This CDR3 is built from 15 residues. CDR1 KGHDR and CDR2 SFDVKD come from the germline V gene. CDR3 nucleotides: TGTGCCACCAGTGATTCGGGACATGTGAATTCACCCCTCCACTTT. Its protein product is CATSDSGHVNSPLHF.

The chain uses TRBV2 and TRBJ1-1; TRBD1 agrees at 9 bases. The V segment lost 3 bases and the J segment 1 base; nucleotides outside the gene matches: 3. CDR1 is SNHLY, CDR2 FYNNEI, per germline. The CDR3 loop spans 15 amino acids. The CDR3: CASSEGTGRNTEAFF. The CDR3 region has the DNA TGTGCCAGCAGTGAGGGGACAGGGAGGAACACTGAAGCTTTCTTT.

This chain uses TRBV19 with TRBJ1-3, with D uncertain. The V gene lost 11 bases and the J gene lost 2 bases, with 7 bases spanning the gap. This CDR3 is built from 11 residues. Germline V gives CDR1 LNHDA, CDR2 SQIVND (reference sequence). The CDR3 spells CAGVAGNTIYF. For the CDR3, the DNA is TGTGCCGGAGTAGCTGGAAACACCATATATTTT.

The genes are TRBV4-3 and TRBJ1-2, with D perhaps matching TRBD1 (6 bases). Germline-derived CDR1 and CDR2 are LGHNA and YSLEER. Trimming took 0 bases from V and 5 from J, leaving 13 bases between them. The CDR3 extends over 15 amino acids. The CDR3 sequence is CASSQDFWGRYGYTF. CDR3 DNA: TGCGCCAGCAGCCAAGATTTCTGGGGGCGTTATGGCTACACCTTC.

Written as DNA, the CDR3 is TGCGCCAGCAGCCAAGATCCGGGTCACACCATATATTTT. This translates into CASSQDPGHTIYF. V gene TRBV4-1 combines with J gene TRBJ1-3; the D is unclear. Deletions cut 0 bases from V and 8 bases from J, with 8 bases between. The CDR3 has 13 amino acids. Germline V gene sequence: CDR1 MGHRA, CDR2 YSYEKL.

This clone was seen only once. The chain uses TRBV6-5 and TRBJ1-5, with D possibly TRBD1 on 5 matching bases. CDR3 length: 15 residues. Deletions cut 6 bases from V and 0 bases from J, with 12 bases between. Germline V CDR1 and CDR2: MNHEY, SVGAGI. CDR3 nucleotide sequence: TGTGCCAGCAGCACAGGTCAATATAGCAATCAGCCCCAGCATTTT. Translation gives CASSTGQYSNQPQHF.

This rearrangement joins TRBV6-5 to TRBJ1-5, with 10 bases that match TRBD1. CDR1 is MNHEY, CDR2 SVGAGI, per germline. The CDR3 contains 15 residues. The ends lost 6 bases at V and 3 bases at J; junction bases unmatched: 5. CDR3 sequence: CASRPTGGVNQPQHF. CDR3 bases: TGTGCCAGCAGACCGACAGGGGGCGTCAATCAGCCCCAGCATTTT.

The chain carries TRBV4-1 and TRBJ1-1, with D hard to call. The V end lost 0 bases, the J end lost 3 bases, and 8 bases lay between the germline ends. CDR3 length equals 14 residues. The germline V gene encodes CDR1 MGHRA and CDR2 YSYEKL. This CDR3 is CASSQDGLDTEAFF. CDR3 DNA sequence: TGCGCCAGCAGCCAAGATGGCCTGGACACTGAAGCTTTCTTT.

The chain carries TRBV19 and TRBJ1-5; no clear D. Germline CDR1 reads LNHDA; CDR2 reads SQIVND (reference sequence). The CDR3 is 15 amino acids. Trimming cost V 7 bases and J 1 base, with 14 bases left between them. CDR3 bases: TGTGCCAGTACCCGGGGTTTCGGGAGCAATCAGCCCCAGCATTTT. It yields the protein CASTRGFGSNQPQHF. The entire variable domain, with the rest obtained from reference TRBV19 and TRBJ1-5, is as follows: DGGITQSPKYLFRKEGQNVTLSCEQNLNHDAMYWYRQDPGQGLRLIYYSQIVNDFQKGDIAEGYSVSREKKESFPLTVTSAQKNPTAFYLCASTRGFGSNQPQHFGDGTRLSIL.

This clone was counted once. The chain uses TRBV12-3 or TRBV12-4 and TRBJ2-7, with unresolved D. The CDR3 is 13 residues long. Trimming removed 3 bases at V and 0 bases at J, with 6 bases between. This CDR3 reads CASSLSNSYEQYF. In DNA form, the CDR3 reads TGTGCCAGCAGTTTGTCTAACTCCTACGAGCAGTACTTC.

The chain couples TRBV15 to TRBJ1-1; a possible D gene is TRBD1 (5 bases). This CDR3 contains 14 residues. Trimming took off 0 bases at V and 5 bases at J, with 10 bases between the two ends. Germline V gives CDR1 LNHNV, CDR2 YYDKDF (reference sequence). Here the CDR3 reads CATSRDVGGTEAFF. CDR3 nucleotides: TGTGCCACCAGCAGAGATGTGGGGGGAACTGAAGCTTTCTTT.